This TCR beta chain was obtained from a study of vaccination effects on CD4 cells after COVID-19. Following 10 days of culture, CD4+ T cells were isolated. Looked up from germline, CDR1 is SGHAT and CDR2 is FQNNGV. The CDR3 has 14 amino acids. V was pared by 5 bases and J by 2 bases, with 4 bases of the junction left unmatched. About this clone: Antigen: not known.

Sequencing was performed with immunoSEQ multiplex PCR; in TCRdb, only in-frame clones are kept and a portion is missing. The repertoire includes about 46,000 clones, approximately 74% of them detected once, and around 7.9% sits in the top ten. This chain joins TRBV11-2 and TRBJ1-2; 8 bases agree with TRBD1. The source is a human donor who had a prior SARS-CoV-2 infection. Sequencing used CD4+ T cells from PBMCs cultured without peptide, obtained before COVID-19 vaccination. CDR3 sequence reads: CASSPGQGNYGYTF. Written as DNA, the CDR3 is TGTGCCAGCAGCCCCGGACAGGGAAACTATGGCTACACCTTC.